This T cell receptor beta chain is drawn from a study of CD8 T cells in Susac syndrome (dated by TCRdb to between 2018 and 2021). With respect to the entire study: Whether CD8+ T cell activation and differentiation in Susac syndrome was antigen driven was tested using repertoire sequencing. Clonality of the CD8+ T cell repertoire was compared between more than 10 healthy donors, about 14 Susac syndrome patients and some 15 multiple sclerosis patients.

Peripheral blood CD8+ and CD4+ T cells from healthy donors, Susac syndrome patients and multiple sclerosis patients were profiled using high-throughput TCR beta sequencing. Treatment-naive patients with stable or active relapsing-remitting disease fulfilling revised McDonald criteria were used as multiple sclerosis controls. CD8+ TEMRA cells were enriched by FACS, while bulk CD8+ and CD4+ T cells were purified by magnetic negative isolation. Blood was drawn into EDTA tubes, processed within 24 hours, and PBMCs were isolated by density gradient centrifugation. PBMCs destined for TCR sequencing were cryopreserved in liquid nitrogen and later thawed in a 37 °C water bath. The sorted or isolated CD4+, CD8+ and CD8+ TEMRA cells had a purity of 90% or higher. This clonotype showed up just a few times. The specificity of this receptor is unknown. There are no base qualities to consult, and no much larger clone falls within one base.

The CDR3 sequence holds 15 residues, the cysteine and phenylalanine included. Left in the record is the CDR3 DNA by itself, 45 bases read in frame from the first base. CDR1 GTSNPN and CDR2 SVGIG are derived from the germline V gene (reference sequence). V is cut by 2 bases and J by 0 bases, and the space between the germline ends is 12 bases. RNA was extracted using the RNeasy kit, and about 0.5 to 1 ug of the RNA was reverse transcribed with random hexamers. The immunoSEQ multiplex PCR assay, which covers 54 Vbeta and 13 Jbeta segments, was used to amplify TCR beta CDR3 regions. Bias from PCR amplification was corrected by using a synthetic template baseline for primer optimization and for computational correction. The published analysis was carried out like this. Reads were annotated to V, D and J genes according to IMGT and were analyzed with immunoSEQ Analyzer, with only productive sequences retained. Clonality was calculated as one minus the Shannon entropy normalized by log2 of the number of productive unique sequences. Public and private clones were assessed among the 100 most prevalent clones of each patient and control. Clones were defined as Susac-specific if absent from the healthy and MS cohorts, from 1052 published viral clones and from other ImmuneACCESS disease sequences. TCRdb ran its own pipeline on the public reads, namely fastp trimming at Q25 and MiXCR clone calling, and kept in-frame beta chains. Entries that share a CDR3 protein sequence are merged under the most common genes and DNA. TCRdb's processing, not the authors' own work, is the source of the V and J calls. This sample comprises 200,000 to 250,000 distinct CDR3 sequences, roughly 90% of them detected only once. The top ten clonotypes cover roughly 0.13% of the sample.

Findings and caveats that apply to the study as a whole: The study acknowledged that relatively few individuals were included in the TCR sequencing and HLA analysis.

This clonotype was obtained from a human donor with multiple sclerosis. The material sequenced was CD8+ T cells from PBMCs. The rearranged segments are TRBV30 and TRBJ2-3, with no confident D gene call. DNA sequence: TGTGCCTGGAGTTCGGACCGAGCTAGCACAGATACGCAGTATTTT. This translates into CAWSSDRASTDTQYF.